This T cell receptor (beta chain) appears in the sequencing data of a study of CD8 T cells in ankylosing spondylitis (dated by TCRdb to about 2017). About the full investigation: T cell receptor beta repertoires were profiled in healthy donors and ankylosing spondylitis patients so that disease-linked TCR variants could be found. Peripheral blood samples were taken, and synovial fluid was additionally collected from ankylosing spondylitis patients. In total, the full study cohort was made up of 110 or so healthy donors and 20 to 25 ankylosing spondylitis patients.

The instrument was an Illumina HiSeq 2500. Quantitative 5'-RACE with molecular barcodes was the method used to prepare the TCR beta libraries. The authors' analysis ran thus. A new computational method, built on a probabilistic model of VDJ rearrangement, was used to identify disease-linked TCR variants. Using fastp trimming at Q25 and MiXCR clonotype assembly, TCRdb reanalyzed the public sequencing data and kept in-frame beta chains. A single entry per CDR3 protein holds the most common genes and DNA from its merged rows. Clone size and V and J calls follow TCRdb, not the original study. For this sample there are roughly 230,000 distinct CDR3 sequences; about a sixth appear just once. Jointly, the top ten make up about a third of the sample. Cut back by 3 bases and 0 bases, the V and J ends lie 31 bases apart. CDR3 length: 22 amino acids, cysteine to phenylalanine. Of the read, only the CDR3 DNA is kept; its 66 bases are in frame from base 1.

This clonotype appeared a few times. It lacks a known antigen. Within one base of it there is no much larger clone, and no base qualities were kept. The paper's findings and limits, for the study overall: Some motif variants had previously been reported in the synovial fluid and blood of reactive arthritis patients, which suggests shared mechanisms of disease initiation. The disease-linked clones were reported as significantly enriched in matched synovial fluid samples from ankylosing spondylitis patients. A CD8+ phenotype was shown by the disease-linked clones, which were found at relatively low frequencies in peripheral blood. A TCR beta motif of fewer than 10 highly homologous amino acid variants appeared characteristic of blood from ankylosing spondylitis patients.

The origin of this receptor is a male donor with ankylosing spondylitis or in good health (not recorded which). The chain is assembled from TRBV12-3 or TRBV12-4 and TRBJ2-3, and perhaps TRBD2 as D gene, on 6 matching bases. What was sequenced was blood, either unsorted or a sorted T cell fraction (not recorded which). The CDR3 reads as follows: CASSFPTPRADSEGLSTDTQYF. The DNA is as follows: TGTGCCAGCAGTTTCCCAACACCTAGGGCTGACTCGGAGGGCCTTAGCACAGATACGCAGTATTTT.